The 9 T cell receptor beta chains below were found in one sample sequenced in a study of neurological immune-mediated disorders. Via MiXCR, TCRdb re-called the 5' RACE reads, giving one row per CDR3 protein. This table holds about 22,000 distinct CDR3 sequences, roughly 6.2% found once. The sequencing input was CD8+ T cells from blood. The receptors come from a man aged 18 to 30 in good health.

This clonotype was observed many times. The V gene is TRBV18, the J gene TRBJ1-2; TRBD1 might be the D (5 bases). Germline-derived CDR1 and CDR2 are KGHSH and LQKENI. V lost 3 bases and J lost 2, with 13 bases in between. The CDR3 sequence is 15 residues long. The DNA for the CDR3 is TGTGCCAGCTCACCCGGGCTAGGGACCAACTATGGCTACACCTTC. Translating it yields CASSPGLGTNYGYTF.

The table lists this clonotype with many counts. The chain carries TRBV5-1 and TRBJ2-1; D gene uncertain. Trimming stripped 4 bases from V and 5 bases from J, with 13 bases between. The CDR3 has 14 residues. Per the germline V gene, CDR1 is SGHRS and CDR2 is YFSETQ. CDR3 nucleotide sequence: TGCGCCAGCAGCCCCCTGCCCGGAGACAATGAGCAGTTCTTC. Amino acid sequence: CASSPLPGDNEQFF.

This clonotype was recorded at least ten times. The rearrangement uses TRBV2 and TRBJ1-1; D unresolved. The CDR3 totals 13 residues. V lost 4 bases to trimming and J lost 2 bases, with 8 bases between them. Germline CDR1 is SNHLY and CDR2 is FYNNEI. The CDR3 DNA sequence: TGTGCCAGCAGTGTTGCGGTAAACACTGAAGCTTTCTTT. Its translation is CASSVAVNTEAFF.

This clonotype was picked up many times. The V call is TRBV27, the J call TRBJ1-1, with unresolved D. The V end lost 6 bases, the J end lost 0 bases, and 14 bases lay between the germline ends. Per germline, CDR1 MNHEY and CDR2 SMNVEV (reference sequence). This CDR3 comprises 15 residues. CDR3 loop: CASSQSMGVNTEAFF. The CDR3 region has the DNA TGTGCCAGCAGCCAAAGTATGGGAGTGAACACTGAAGCTTTCTTT.

The chain couples TRBV5-1 to TRBJ1-2; TRBD1 aligns across 10 bases. Trimming took 3 bases from V and 7 from J; bases not matched to a gene: 12. Per germline, CDR1 SGHRS and CDR2 YFSETQ. This CDR3 has 16 residues. The CDR3 region has the DNA TGCGCCAGCAGCTCCCTTGCGGGACAGGGGATTTCTGGCTACACCTTC. Translating it yields CASSSLAGQGISGYTF.

There are many counts of this clonotype. In nucleotides, the CDR3 is TGTGCCAGCAGCTCTGGACAGGGGTTGAACACTGAAGCTTTCTTT. This translates into CASSSGQGLNTEAFF. J is TRBJ1-1 and V is TRBV7-3; 9 nucleotides agree with TRBD1. The junction had 3 bases not matched to a gene; V was cut back by 4 bases and J by 0 bases. This CDR3 comprises 15 residues. Germline V gene data show CDR1 as SGHTA and CDR2 as FQGTGA.

This clonotype appeared many times. V is TRBV7-8 and J is TRBJ2-1, with a weak D call TRBD1 (6 bases). The germline gives CDR1 SGHVS, CDR2 FQNEAQ. This CDR3 comprises 13 residues. V was trimmed by 4 bases and J by 5 bases, leaving 9 bases between them. This CDR3 is CASSSRGNNEQFF. CDR3 in DNA: TGTGCCAGCAGCTCTAGGGGGAACAATGAGCAGTTCTTC.

This chain joins TRBV19 and TRBJ2-1; 8 bases fit TRBD1. CDR1 is LNHDA, CDR2 SQIVND, per germline (reference sequence). The CDR3 covers 14 residues. The V and J ends lost 9 bases and 5 bases, in that order; junction bases with no gene match: 9. The CDR3 coding sequence is TGTGCCAGCACCCTTGGGACAGGAGACAATGAGCAGTTCTTC. Amino acid sequence: CASTLGTGDNEQFF. Based on the CDR3 plus reference TRBV19 and TRBJ2-1, the full variable domain is DGGITQSPKYLFRKEGQNVTLSCEQNLNHDAMYWYRQDPGQGLRLIYYSQIVNDFQKGDIAEGYSVSREKKESFPLTVTSAQKNPTAFYLCASTLGTGDNEQFFGPGTRLTVL.

There are many counts of this clonotype. The chain uses TRBV19 and TRBJ2-1; maybe TRBD1 (6 bases). The CDR3 is 14 residues long. V lost 1 base and J 6 bases, leaving 10 bases between the germline ends. From germline, CDR1 is LNHDA and CDR2 SQIVND (reference sequence). The CDR3 is CASSIGQGRNEQFF. The DNA for the CDR3 is TGTGCCAGTAGTATAGGGCAGGGGCGCAATGAGCAGTTCTTC.